This T cell receptor (beta chain) was identified in a study of OX40 agonist ivuxolimab in advanced cancers. Whole-study context: There were three patients with partial responses, one having hepatocellular carcinoma and two cutaneous melanoma.

Of note for this clone: Its antigen remains unknown.

Profiled with immunoSEQ multiplex PCR; TCRdb holds only in-frame clones, not every one. This table holds about 89,000 clones, roughly 88% found once. V was pared by 2 bases and J by 7 bases, with 11 bases of the junction left unmatched. Germline assignment: CDR1 LGHNA and CDR2 YNFKEQ. The CDR3 is 16 residues long. Findings of the study overall: Several nonresponders also turned out to have low normalized T-cell clonal expansion. Clonal expansion from baseline to week 6 occurred in both CD4+ and CD8+ T cells.

Blood sampling took place at baseline, cycle 4 day 1, and cycle 7 day 1. The specimen was CD4+ or CD8+ T cells sorted from blood, collected in a trial of the OX40 agonist ivuxolimab. The J gene is TRBJ2-7, the V gene TRBV4-2; 10 nucleotides align to TRBD2. The receptor was isolated from an adult with an advanced solid tumor such as melanoma, head and neck, liver or kidney cancer. This CDR3 is CASSQILSGGTGEQYF. DNA for the CDR3: TGTGCCAGCAGCCAAATCCTTAGCGGGGGGACGGGAGAGCAGTACTTC.